This entry lists 14 T cell receptor beta chains sequenced from one sample in a study of response to subunit inactivated influenza vaccine (dated by TCRdb to 2016 to 2018). The method behind the library was RT-PCR. The sequencing machine was an Illumina HiSeq 2500. The public reads were reprocessed in TCRdb via fastp at Q25 and MiXCR, keeping in-frame beta chains. One record per CDR3 amino acid sequence lists the most common genes and DNA. This sample gives roughly 500,000 distinct CDR3 sequences in total; roughly 25% of them show up just once. 1.9% of the sample belongs to the ten largest clones. The sequences come from CD4+ T cells sorted from PBMCs, collected more than 4 days after vaccination. The receptors were sampled from a middle-aged man who received an inactivated influenza vaccine. Donor details come from another sample of the same person, matched by shared clones.

The J gene is TRBJ2-5, the V gene TRBV20-1, with 12 bases matching TRBD1. V lost 4 bases to trimming and J lost 5 bases; unmatched junction nucleotides: 5. Per germline, CDR1 DFQATT and CDR2 SNEGSKA (reference sequence). The CDR3 extends over 14 amino acids. The CDR3 DNA follows: TGCAGTGCTAATCGGGACAGGGGGCTCGAGACCCAGTACTTC. Residues: CSANRDRGLETQYF.

This clonotype turned up a few times. The chain employs TRBV20-1 and TRBJ1-5, with a possible D match to TRBD1 (6 bases). This CDR3 contains 16 residues. The V end was cut by 1 base, the J end by 2 bases, with 15 bases between. Germline V gives CDR1 DFQATT, CDR2 SNEGSKA (reference sequence). CDR3 protein: CSARGLGGGGNQPQHF. The CDR3 DNA is TGCAGTGCTAGAGGTCTAGGGGGTGGAGGCAATCAGCCCCAGCATTTT.

This clonotype was seen a single time. This chain links TRBV7-2 with TRBJ1-6, with D possibly matching TRBD1 (5 bases). The CDR3 loop spans 15 amino acids. The V gene lost 4 bases and the J gene lost 9 bases, with 16 bases spanning the gap. Germline V lookup: CDR1 SGHTA, CDR2 FQGNSA. This CDR3 reads CASSWRGGDVSPLHF. CDR3 coding DNA: TGTGCCAGCAGCTGGAGGGGAGGGGATGTTTCACCCCTCCACTTT.

This clonotype has just one count. The rearrangement joins TRBV9 to TRBJ2-2; D might be TRBD2 (6 bases). The V gene lost 0 bases and the J gene lost 3 bases, with 12 bases spanning the gap. CDR1 and CDR2 (germline): SGDLS, YYNGEE. The CDR3 loop spans 16 amino acids. CDR3 loop: CASSVGGGIYTGELFF. Here the CDR3 DNA reads TGTGCCAGCAGCGTAGGGGGCGGGATTTACACCGGGGAGCTGTTTTTT.

The V gene is TRBV7-2, the J gene TRBJ2-3; TRBD2 matches 7 bases. With V trimmed by 1 base and J by 0 bases, 4 bases remained unmatched. CDR1 is SGHTA, CDR2 FQGNSA, per germline. The CDR3 spans 16 residues. CDR3: CASSLVLLASTDTQYF. DNA of the CDR3: TGTGCCAGCAGCTTAGTCCTACTAGCGAGCACAGATACGCAGTATTTT. The whole variable domain, remainder taken from reference TRBV7-2 and TRBJ2-3, is GAGVSQSPSNKVTEKGKDVELRCDPISGHTALYWYRQSLGQGLEFLIYFQGNSAPDKSGLPSDRFSAERTGGSVSTLTIQRTQQEDSAVYLCASSLVLLASTDTQYFGPGTRLTVL.

This clonotype was seen a handful of times. This chain uses TRBV12-3 or TRBV12-4 with TRBJ2-2; no clear D. V lost 6 bases to trimming and J lost 6 bases, with 17 bases between them. The CDR3 spans 15 residues. CDR3 DNA sequence: TGTGCCAGCAGCCACCGGCCCGACGGAGCCGGGGAGCTGTTTTTT. Its translation is CASSHRPDGAGELFF.

This clonotype was detected ten times or more. The chain combines TRBV6-6 with TRBJ2-3; 11 bases align to TRBD2. Trimming removed 6 bases from V and 2 bases from J; junction bases left unmatched: 4. Germline values: CDR1 MNHNY, CDR2 SVGAGI (reference sequence). CDR3 length: 15 amino acids. The CDR3 DNA reads TGTGCCAGCAGCCGACTAGCGGGGCCCACAGATACGCAGTATTTT. This sequence encodes CASSRLAGPTDTQYF.

This clonotype was seen only a few times. The chain carries TRBV28 and TRBJ2-2; either TRBD1 or TRBD2 may supply D (5 bases each). Germline assignment: CDR1 MDHEN and CDR2 SYDVKM. The length of the CDR3 is 17 residues. Trimming removed 1 base from V and 4 bases from J, with 16 bases in between. CDR3 bases: TGTGCCAGCAGTTTATTCGGTCTGGGGGAAAGCACCGGGGAGCTGTTTTTT. This encodes CASSLFGLGESTGELFF.

The chain uses TRBV20-1 and TRBJ1-5; D might be TRBD1 (6 bases). The CDR3 runs to 14 residues. V was cut by 5 bases and J by 0 bases, with 11 bases left in between. Germline assignment: CDR1 DFQATT and CDR2 SNEGSKA (reference sequence). Here the CDR3 DNA reads TGCAGTGCTTATACAGGGAATAGCAATCAGCCCCAGCATTTT. It specifies CSAYTGNSNQPQHF.

This clonotype was observed a few times. This chain uses TRBV27 with TRBJ2-1; TRBD1 is a possible D gene (5 bases). Germline CDR1 reads MNHEY; CDR2 reads SMNVEV (reference sequence). V gave up 9 bases and J gave up 4 bases, with 16 bases separating them. The length of the CDR3 is 14 residues. CDR3 nucleotide sequence: TGTGCCAGACCTAAAAAGGGGCAGTACAATGAGCAGTTCTTC. This gives the protein CARPKKGQYNEQFF.

The chain has TRBV3-1 and TRBJ2-6; D call uncertain. The V gene lost 0 bases and the J gene lost 0 bases, with 9 bases spanning the gap. This CDR3 has 17 amino acids. Germline V CDR1 and CDR2: LGHDT, YNNKEL (reference sequence). The CDR3 loop reads CASSQDRTRSGANVLTF. The CDR3, as DNA: TGTGCCAGCAGCCAAGATCGGACGCGCTCTGGGGCCAACGTCCTGACTTTC.

In its sample, this clonotype was seen many times. The chain combines TRBV4-1 with TRBJ2-2; TRBD1 might be the D (5 bases). Germline V lookup: CDR1 MGHRA, CDR2 YSYEKL. Trimming took 0 bases from V and 5 from J, leaving 7 bases between them. CDR3 length: 14 residues. CDR3 protein: CASSQDRDTGELFF. In DNA, the CDR3 is TGCGCCAGCAGCCAAGACAGGGATACCGGGGAGCTGTTTTTT.

The V call is TRBV2, the J call TRBJ2-7, with TRBD2 matching over 13 bases. This CDR3 is 18 amino acids long. CDR1 and CDR2 from the germline V gene are SNHLY and FYNNEI. The trim removed 10 bases at V and 0 bases at J, leaving 15 bases unmatched. The CDR3 sequence is CAISPTGTSGVSSYEQYF. The CDR3 coding sequence is TGTGCCATCAGCCCCACCGGGACTAGCGGGGTTAGCTCCTACGAGCAGTACTTC.

The V and J genes are TRBV7-2 and TRBJ2-7, with D tentatively TRBD1 (6 bases). CDR1 is SGHTA and CDR2 is FQGNSA in the germline V gene. V was clipped by 4 bases and J by 6 bases, with 25 bases between them. The CDR3 loop spans 17 amino acids. CDR3 loop: CASSSTHLGRGRSEQYF. CDR3 DNA: TGTGCCAGCAGCTCCACCCATCTTGGCAGGGGAAGAAGCGAGCAGTACTTC.